This entry is about one TCR beta chain. This clonotype was recorded many times. Its specific antigen is unknown. No base quality values were provided; no much bigger clone lies one nucleotide off. The germline V gene (reference sequence) specifies DFQATT as CDR1 and SNEGSKA as CDR2. From the cysteine through the phenylalanine, the CDR3 covers 14 amino acids. The only DNA kept is the CDR3, 42 bases in frame from the first base. Unmatched junction bases come to 13, with V trimmed by 6 bases and J by 6 bases. The sample is drawn from a study (dated by TCRdb to about 2016). Libraries came from RT-PCR. The sequencer was an Illumina MiSeq. The public reads were reprocessed in TCRdb via fastp at Q25 and MiXCR, keeping in-frame beta chains. A single entry per CDR3 protein holds the most common genes and DNA from its merged rows. The table for this sample lists hundreds of thousands of distinct CDR3 sequences; approximately 15% of them were counted only once. The ten most abundant clones make up roughly 3.9% of the sample.

The sequence came from a female donor in good health, serving as a healthy control. This chain is built from TRBV20-1 and TRBJ2-5; TRBD1 fits 7 bases in the junction. The sequenced material came from memory CD4+ T cells from blood. This receptor carries the CDR3 CSAPDRETLKTQYF. The base sequence is TGCAGTGCCCCCGACAGGGAAACTCTAAAGACCCAGTACTTC.